This record looks at one T cell receptor (beta chain) sequence and its context. Trimming stripped 0 bases from V and 0 bases from J, with 10 bases between. CDR1 and CDR2 (germline): SGHRS, YFSETQ. The CDR3 contains 17 residues. Reverse transcription of 0.5 to 1 ug RNA was performed with random hexamers. TCRdb called the immunoSEQ multiplex PCR reads again in MiXCR, with one record for every CDR3 protein. The data hold approximately 120,000 distinct CDR3 sequences, with around 92% observed a single time. The data originate from a study of CD8 T cells in Susac syndrome. Specimen: CD8+ T cells from PBMCs. This TCR was recovered from a human donor in good health. The V and J genes are TRBV5-1 and TRBJ2-6; TRBD1 is a possible D gene (6 bases). CDR3 bases: TGCGCCAGCAGCTTGGTGCAGGGGTTCTCTGGGGCCAACGTCCTGACTTTC. Translation gives CASSLVQGFSGANVLTF.